This T cell receptor (beta chain) comes out of a study of T cell responses to AZD1222 COVID-19 vaccine. The repertoire was sequenced with immunoSEQ multiplex PCR; TCRdb's copy has only in-frame clones and lacks some. The data hold 150,000 to 250,000 clones, with more than 85% observed a single time. The V and J ends lost 4 bases and 6 bases, in that order; junction bases with no gene match: 4. The CDR3 is 14 amino acids. From germline, CDR1 is SGHVS and CDR2 FQNEAQ. This TCR was recovered from an adult who received the AZD1222 COVID-19 vaccine. The rearrangement joins TRBV7-8 to TRBJ1-5; 9 bases match TRBD1. This material consisted of peripheral blood, taken 28 days after the second AZD1222 dose. The CDR3 sequence: CASSSGTGLQPQHF. For the CDR3, the DNA is TGTGCCAGCAGCTCAGGGACAGGGCTTCAGCCCCAGCATTTT.